Reported below is one T cell receptor beta chain. Its antigen is unknown. The data were obtained in a study of T-cell memory formation after mild COVID-19. At the level of the study: In these data, TCR clusters were largely donor specific.

5'RACE with constant-segment primers built TCRalpha and TCRbeta cDNA libraries with UMIs. TCRdb re-called the 5' RACE reads through MiXCR, storing one row per CDR3 protein. The data contain fewer than 500,000 distinct CDR3 sequences, approximately 23% of them singletons. Regarding the study as a whole: Researchers report contracting CD4+ clones mostly in CM and EM, with CD8+ clones in EMRA. Among clones contracting day 15 to 85, CD4/CD8 was balanced, whereas later expanders leaned CD4+.

The sample comprised PBMCs or a T cell subset sorted from them (not recorded which). The TCR was taken from an adult woman who had mild COVID-19 (a few samples of this study predate the infection). Cell type and time point are not known.

DNA of the CDR3: TGTGCCAGCAGTTACCTTTGGGCTAGCGGCCCGGGTGATACGCAGTATTTT. Its translation is CASSYLWASGPGDTQYF. The chain links TRBV6-2 or TRBV6-3 to TRBJ2-3, with TRBD2 matching 7 bases. The trim removed 2 bases at V and 6 bases at J, leaving 14 bases unmatched. The CDR3 totals 17 residues. CDR1 and CDR2 from the germline V gene are MNHEY and SVGEGT.